Detailed here is one T cell receptor (beta chain). This sample stems from a study of blood T cell repertoires in COVID-19. Study overall: Whether acute or convalescent, the COVID-19 samples came from the United States, Italy and Spain. Sources were T cells, B-cell-depleted T cells, or PBMCs; the material itself was cDNA or gDNA.

Per the original methods: Researchers report that nucleated cell counts were estimated from reference gene primer amplification. Clones were sequenced by immunoSEQ multiplex PCR, and TCRdb holds only the in-frame ones, with some missing. From that table come the V and J calls and clone size; the DNA was used to work out D and trimming. Here the sample spans over 150,000 clones, 80% to 85% being singletons. The CDR3 length is 11 residues. Germline CDR1 MDHEN, CDR2 SYDVKM. V lost 3 bases, J lost 4 bases, and 3 bases lay in between. The sequencing sample was made of peripheral blood. This TCR came from a woman aged 80 or over with active or convalescent COVID-19. The chain carries TRBV28 and TRBJ1-1; no firm D call. CDR3 nucleotide sequence: TGTGCCAGCAGTTTGGCCACTGAAGCTTTCTTT. It translates to CASSLATEAFF.